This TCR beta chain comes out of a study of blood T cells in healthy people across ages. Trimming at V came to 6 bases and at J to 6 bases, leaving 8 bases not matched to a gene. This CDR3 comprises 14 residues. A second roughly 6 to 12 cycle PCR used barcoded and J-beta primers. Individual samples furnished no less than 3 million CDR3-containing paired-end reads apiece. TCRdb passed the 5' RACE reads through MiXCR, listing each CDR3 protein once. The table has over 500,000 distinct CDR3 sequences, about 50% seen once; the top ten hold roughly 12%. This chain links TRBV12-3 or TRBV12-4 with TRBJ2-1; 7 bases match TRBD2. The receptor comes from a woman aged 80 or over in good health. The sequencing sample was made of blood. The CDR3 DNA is TGTGCCAGCAGGCCAGCCGGGAGGCGCAATGAGCAGTTCTTC. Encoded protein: CASRPAGRRNEQFF.